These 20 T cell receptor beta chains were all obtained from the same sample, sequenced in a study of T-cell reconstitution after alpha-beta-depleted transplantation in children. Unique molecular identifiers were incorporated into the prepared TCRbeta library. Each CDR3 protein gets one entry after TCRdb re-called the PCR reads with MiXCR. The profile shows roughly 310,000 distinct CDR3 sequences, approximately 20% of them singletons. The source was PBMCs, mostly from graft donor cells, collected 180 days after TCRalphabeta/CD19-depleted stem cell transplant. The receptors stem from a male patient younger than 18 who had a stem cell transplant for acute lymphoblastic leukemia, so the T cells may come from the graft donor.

The CDR3 DNA is TGTGCCAGCAGTTTAGTGGAGTACACTGAAGCTTTCTTT. Protein sequence: CASSLVEYTEAFF. This chain connects TRBV27 to TRBJ1-1; D is uncertain. The germline CDR1 and CDR2 sequences are MNHEY and SMNVEV (reference sequence). V lost 2 bases to trimming and J lost 3 bases, with 7 bases between them. This CDR3 contains 13 residues.

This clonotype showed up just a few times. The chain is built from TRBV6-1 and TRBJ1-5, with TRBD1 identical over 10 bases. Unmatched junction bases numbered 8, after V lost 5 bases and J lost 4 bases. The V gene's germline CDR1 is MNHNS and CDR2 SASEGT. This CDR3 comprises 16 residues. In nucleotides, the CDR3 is TGTGCCAGCAGTCGACAGGGGGCCTCGGCGAATCAGCCCCAGCATTTT. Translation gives CASSRQGASANQPQHF.

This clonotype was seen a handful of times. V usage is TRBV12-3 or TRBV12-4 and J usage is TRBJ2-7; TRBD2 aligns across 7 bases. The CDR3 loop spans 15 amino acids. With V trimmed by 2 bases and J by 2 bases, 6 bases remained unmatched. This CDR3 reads CASSLPLATTYEQYF. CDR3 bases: TGTGCCAGCAGTTTACCACTAGCGACCACCTACGAGCAGTACTTC.

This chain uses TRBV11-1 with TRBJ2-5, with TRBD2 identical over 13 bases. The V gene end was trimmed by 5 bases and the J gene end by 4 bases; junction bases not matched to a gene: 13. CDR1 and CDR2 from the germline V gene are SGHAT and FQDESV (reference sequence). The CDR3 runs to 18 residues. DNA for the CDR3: TGTGCCAGCAGCGTTGGACTAGCGGGAGATTTGAACTCAGAGACCCAGTACTTC. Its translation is CASSVGLAGDLNSETQYF.

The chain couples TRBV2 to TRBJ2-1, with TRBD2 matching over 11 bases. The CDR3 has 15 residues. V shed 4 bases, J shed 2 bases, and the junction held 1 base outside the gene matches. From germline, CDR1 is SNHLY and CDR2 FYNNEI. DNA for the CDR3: TGTGCCAGCAGTGTAGCGGGAGGGCCCTACAATGAGCAGTTCTTC. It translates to CASSVAGGPYNEQFF.

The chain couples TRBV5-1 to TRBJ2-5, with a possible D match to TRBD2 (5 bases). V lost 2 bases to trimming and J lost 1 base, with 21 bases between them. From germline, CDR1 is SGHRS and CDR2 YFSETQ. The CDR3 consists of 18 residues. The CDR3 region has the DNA TGCGCCAGCAGCTTAATAGGCCCATTCGAAGGAGGCCAAGAGACCCAGTACTTC. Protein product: CASSLIGPFEGGQETQYF. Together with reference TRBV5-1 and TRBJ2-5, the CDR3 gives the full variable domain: KAGVTQTPRYLIKTRGQQVTLSCSPISGHRSVSWYQQTPGQGLQFLFEYFSETQRNKGNFPGRFSGRQFSNSRSEMNVSTLELGDSALYLCASSLIGPFEGGQETQYFGPGTRLLVL.

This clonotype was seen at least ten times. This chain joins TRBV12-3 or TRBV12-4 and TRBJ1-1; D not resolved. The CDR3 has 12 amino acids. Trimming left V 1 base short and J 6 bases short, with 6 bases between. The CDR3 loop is CASSLVWAEAFF. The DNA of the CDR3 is TGTGCCAGCAGTTTAGTCTGGGCTGAAGCTTTCTTT.

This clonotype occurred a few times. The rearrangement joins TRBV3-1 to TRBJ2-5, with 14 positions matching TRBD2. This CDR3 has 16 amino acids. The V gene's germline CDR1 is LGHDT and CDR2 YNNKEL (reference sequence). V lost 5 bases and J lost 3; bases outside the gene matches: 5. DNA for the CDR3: TGTGCCAGCAGCTACGGGACTAGCGGGGGAAAAGAGACCCAGTACTTC. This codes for CASSYGTSGGKETQYF.

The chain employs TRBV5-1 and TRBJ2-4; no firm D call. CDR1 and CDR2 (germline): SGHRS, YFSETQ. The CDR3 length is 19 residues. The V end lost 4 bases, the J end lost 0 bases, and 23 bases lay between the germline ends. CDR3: CASSPIIPSMPSAKNIQYF. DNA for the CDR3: TGCGCCAGCAGCCCGATTATTCCGTCCATGCCGTCAGCCAAAAACATTCAGTACTTC.

In DNA, the CDR3 is TGTGCCAGCAGCAAACGGGCAGGGGGGTCTCCCACAGATACGCAGTATTTT. Translated, it gives CASSKRAGGSPTDTQYF. The chain links TRBV21-1 to TRBJ2-3; the table's TRBD1 call for D was not verified on the DNA. TRBV21-1 has pseudogene status. The CDR3 runs to 17 residues.

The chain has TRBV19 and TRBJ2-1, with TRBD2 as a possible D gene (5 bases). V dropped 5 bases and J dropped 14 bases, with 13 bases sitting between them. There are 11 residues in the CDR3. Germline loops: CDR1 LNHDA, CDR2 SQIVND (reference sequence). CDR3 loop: CASSYLASKFF. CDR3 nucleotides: TGTGCCAGTAGTTATCTAGCTAGTAAGTTCTTC.

Here the CDR3 reads CASSLVPTAPRPLHF. The DNA for the CDR3 is TGTGCCAGCAGCTTAGTTCCCACAGCACCTCGACCCCTCCACTTT. The chain employs TRBV11-2 and TRBJ1-6; D not certain. CDR1 and CDR2 from the germline V gene are SGHAT and FQNNGV. Between the trimmed V and J ends, which lost 1 base and 12 bases, there was a span of 16 bases. This CDR3 contains 15 residues. The variable domain in full, with the rest retrieved from reference TRBV11-2 and TRBJ1-6, is EAGVAQSPRYKIIEKRQSVAFWCNPISGHATLYWYQQILGQGPKLLIQFQNNGVVDDSQLPKDRFSAERLKGVDSTLKIQPAKLEDSAVYLCASSLVPTAPRPLHFGNGTRLTVT.

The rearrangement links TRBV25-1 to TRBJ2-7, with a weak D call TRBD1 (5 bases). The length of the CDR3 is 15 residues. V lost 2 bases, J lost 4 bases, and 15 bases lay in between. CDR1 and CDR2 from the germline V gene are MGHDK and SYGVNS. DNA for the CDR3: TGTGCCAGCAGTGAAGTGCAGGGCCTATTGTACGAGCAGTACTTC. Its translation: CASSEVQGLLYEQYF.

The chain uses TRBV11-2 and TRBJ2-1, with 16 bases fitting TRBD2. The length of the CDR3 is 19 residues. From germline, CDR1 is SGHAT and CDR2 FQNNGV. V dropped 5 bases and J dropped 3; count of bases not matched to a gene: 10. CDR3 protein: CASSRLGLAGGRRYNEQFF. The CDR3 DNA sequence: TGTGCCAGCAGCCGCCTGGGACTAGCGGGAGGGCGTCGCTACAATGAGCAGTTCTTC.

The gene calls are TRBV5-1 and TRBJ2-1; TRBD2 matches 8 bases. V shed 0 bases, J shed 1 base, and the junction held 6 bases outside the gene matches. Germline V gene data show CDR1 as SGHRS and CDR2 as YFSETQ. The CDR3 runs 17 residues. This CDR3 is CASSLAGLAGSYNEQFF. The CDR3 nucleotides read TGCGCCAGCAGCTTGGCCGGGCTAGCGGGTTCCTACAATGAGCAGTTCTTC.

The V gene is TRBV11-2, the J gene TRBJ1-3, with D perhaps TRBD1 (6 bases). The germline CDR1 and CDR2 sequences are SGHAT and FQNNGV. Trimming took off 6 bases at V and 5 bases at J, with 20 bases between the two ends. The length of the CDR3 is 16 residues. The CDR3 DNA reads TGTGCCAGCAGTCCCTGGTCCCAGGGGAAGAGAAACACCATATATTTT. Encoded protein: CASSPWSQGKRNTIYF. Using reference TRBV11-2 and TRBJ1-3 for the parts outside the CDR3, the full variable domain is EAGVAQSPRYKIIEKRQSVAFWCNPISGHATLYWYQQILGQGPKLLIQFQNNGVVDDSQLPKDRFSAERLKGVDSTLKIQPAKLEDSAVYLCASSPWSQGKRNTIYFGEGSWLTVV.

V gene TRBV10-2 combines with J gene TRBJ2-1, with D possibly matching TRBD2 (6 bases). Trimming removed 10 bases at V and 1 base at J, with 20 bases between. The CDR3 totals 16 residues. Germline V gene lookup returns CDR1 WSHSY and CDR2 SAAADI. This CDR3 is CATIGLSSVSYNEQFF. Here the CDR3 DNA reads TGCGCCACAATCGGACTATCTTCGGTGTCCTACAATGAGCAGTTCTTC.

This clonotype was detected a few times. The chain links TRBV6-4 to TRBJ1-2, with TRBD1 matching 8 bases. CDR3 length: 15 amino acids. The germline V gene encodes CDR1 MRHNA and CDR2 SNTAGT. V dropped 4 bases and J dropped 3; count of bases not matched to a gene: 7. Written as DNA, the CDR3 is TGTGCCAGCAGTGCCCACGGACAGGGCTACTATGGCTACACCTTC. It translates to CASSAHGQGYYGYTF.

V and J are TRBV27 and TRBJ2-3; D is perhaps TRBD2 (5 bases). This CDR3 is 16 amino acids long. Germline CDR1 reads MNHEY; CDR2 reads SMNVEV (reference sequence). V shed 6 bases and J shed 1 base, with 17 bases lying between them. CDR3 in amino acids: CASRGIAGRGTDTQYF. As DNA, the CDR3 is TGTGCCAGCAGAGGTATCGCGGGCCGAGGCACAGATACGCAGTATTTT.

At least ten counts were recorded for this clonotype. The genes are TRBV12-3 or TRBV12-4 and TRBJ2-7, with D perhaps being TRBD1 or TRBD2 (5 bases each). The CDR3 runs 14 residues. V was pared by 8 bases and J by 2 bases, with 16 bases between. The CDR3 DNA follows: TGTGCCAGCTCCCTGAGGGGCGGCACCTACGAGCAGTACTTC. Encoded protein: CASSLRGGTYEQYF.